This section outlines one TCR beta chain sequence together with its context. Its antigen is still unknown. No base qualities exist here, and no much larger clone lies one base off it. To prepare the library, the immunoSEQ multiplex PCR assay was applied. TCRdb provides this immuneACCESS table in a form limited to in-frame rearrangements. Some clones are lacking; in checked studies, under half of them reflect an unresolved V gene, and why the rest are absent is not known. The sample table shows tens of thousands of clones, and 85% to 95% are seen once. In total, the top ten clones hold under 3% of the sample. This sample is drawn from a study of T cell changes during pregnancy in multiple sclerosis (dated by TCRdb to the late 2010s). Broadly, across the study: The study examined how the T cell repertoire changed over the course of pregnancy in women with multiple sclerosis.

From the germline V gene (reference sequence), CDR1 is LNHNV and CDR2 is YYDKDF. Trimming accounts for 0 bases at V and 3 bases at J, while the number of junction bases matched to no gene is 8. The CDR3 holds 17 amino acids from the cysteine to the phenylalanine. The only DNA kept is the CDR3, 51 bases in frame from the first base. Specimen: peripheral blood, collected before pregnancy. The sequence derives from a female donor with multiple sclerosis, enrolled in a pregnancy study. This chain is built from TRBV15 and TRBJ2-7, and TRBD1 aligns with 10 junction nucleotides. The nucleotide sequence reads as follows: TGTGCCACCAGCAGAGACTATCGTGGGGACAGGGGCTACGAGCAGTACTTC. Translated, it gives CATSRDYRGDRGYEQYF.